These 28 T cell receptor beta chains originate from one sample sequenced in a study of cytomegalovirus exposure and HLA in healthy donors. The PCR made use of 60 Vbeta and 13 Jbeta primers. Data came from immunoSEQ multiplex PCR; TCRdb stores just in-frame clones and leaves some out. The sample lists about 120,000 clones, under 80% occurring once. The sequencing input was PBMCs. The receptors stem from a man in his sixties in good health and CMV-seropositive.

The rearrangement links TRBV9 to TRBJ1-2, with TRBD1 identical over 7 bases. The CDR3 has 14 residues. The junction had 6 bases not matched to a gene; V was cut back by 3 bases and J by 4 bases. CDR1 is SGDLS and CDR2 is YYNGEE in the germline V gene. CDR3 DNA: TGTGCCAGCAGCGGTACAGGGGTGGGCTATGGCTACACCTTC. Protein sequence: CASSGTGVGYGYTF.

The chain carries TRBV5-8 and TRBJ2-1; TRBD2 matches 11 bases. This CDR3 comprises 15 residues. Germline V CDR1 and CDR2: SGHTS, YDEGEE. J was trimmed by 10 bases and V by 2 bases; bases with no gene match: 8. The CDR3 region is CASSLLAGGPGEQFF. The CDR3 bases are TGTGCCAGCAGCTTATTAGCGGGAGGGCCCGGGGAGCAGTTCTTC.

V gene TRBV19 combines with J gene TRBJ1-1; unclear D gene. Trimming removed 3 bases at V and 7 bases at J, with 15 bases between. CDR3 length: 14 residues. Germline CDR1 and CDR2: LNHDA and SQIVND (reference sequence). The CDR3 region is CASSIGSDLHEAFF. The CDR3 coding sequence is TGTGCCAGTAGTATTGGCTCAGATCTCCATGAAGCTTTCTTT.

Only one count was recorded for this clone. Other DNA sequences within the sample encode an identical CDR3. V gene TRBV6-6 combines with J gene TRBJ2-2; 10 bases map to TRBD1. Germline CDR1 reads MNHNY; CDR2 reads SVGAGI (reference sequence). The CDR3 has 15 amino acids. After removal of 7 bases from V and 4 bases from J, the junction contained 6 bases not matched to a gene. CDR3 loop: CASTSRDRGTGELFF. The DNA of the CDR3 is TGTGCCAGCACCTCCCGGGACAGGGGCACCGGGGAGCTGTTTTTT.

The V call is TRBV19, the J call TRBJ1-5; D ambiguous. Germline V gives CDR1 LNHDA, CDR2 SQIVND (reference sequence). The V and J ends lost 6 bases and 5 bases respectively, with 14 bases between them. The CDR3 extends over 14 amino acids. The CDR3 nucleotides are TGTGCCAGTAGCCCTTTTAGCGGGGATCAGCCCCAGCATTTT. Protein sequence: CASSPFSGDQPQHF.

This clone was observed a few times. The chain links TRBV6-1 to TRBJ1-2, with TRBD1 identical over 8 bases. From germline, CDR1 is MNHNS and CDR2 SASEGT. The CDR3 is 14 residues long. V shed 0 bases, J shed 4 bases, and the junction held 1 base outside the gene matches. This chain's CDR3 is CASSEAGTGYGYTF. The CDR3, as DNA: TGTGCCAGCAGTGAAGCTGGGACAGGCTATGGCTACACCTTC.

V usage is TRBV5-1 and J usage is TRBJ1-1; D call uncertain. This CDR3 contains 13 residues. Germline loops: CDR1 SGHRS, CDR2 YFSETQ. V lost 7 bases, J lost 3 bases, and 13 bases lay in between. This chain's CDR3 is CASSTQEDTEAFF. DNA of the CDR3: TGCGCCAGCTCAACGCAGGAGGACACTGAAGCTTTCTTT.

CDR3: CASSSGGNTEAFF. Written as DNA, the CDR3 is TGTGCCAGCAGTTCAGGGGGGAACACTGAAGCTTTCTTT. V gene TRBV6-5 combines with J gene TRBJ1-1; 7 nucleotides match TRBD1. Germline lookup yields CDR1 MNHEY and CDR2 SVGAGI. The V gene end was trimmed by 4 bases and the J gene end by 1 base; junction bases not matched to a gene: 0. The CDR3 sequence is 13 residues long.

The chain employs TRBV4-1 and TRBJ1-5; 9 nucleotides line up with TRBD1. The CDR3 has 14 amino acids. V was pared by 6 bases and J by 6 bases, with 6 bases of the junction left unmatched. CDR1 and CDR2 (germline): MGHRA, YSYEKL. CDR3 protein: CASRGQGSVQPQHF. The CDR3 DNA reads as TGCGCCAGCAGAGGACAGGGGTCGGTTCAGCCCCAGCATTTT.

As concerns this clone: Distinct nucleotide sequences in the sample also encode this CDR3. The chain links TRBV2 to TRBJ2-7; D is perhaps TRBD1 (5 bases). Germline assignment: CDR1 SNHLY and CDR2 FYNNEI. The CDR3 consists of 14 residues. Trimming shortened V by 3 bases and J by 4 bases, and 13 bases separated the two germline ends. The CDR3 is CASSDQGLGYEQYF. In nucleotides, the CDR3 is TGTGCCAGCAGTGATCAGGGTTTAGGGTACGAGCAGTACTTC.

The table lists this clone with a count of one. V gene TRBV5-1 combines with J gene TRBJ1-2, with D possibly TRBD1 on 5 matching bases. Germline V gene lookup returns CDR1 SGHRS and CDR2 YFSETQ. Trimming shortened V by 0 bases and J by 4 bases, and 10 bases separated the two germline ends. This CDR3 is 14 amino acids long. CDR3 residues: CASSLDTGSYGYTF. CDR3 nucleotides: TGCGCCAGCAGCTTGGATACAGGCTCCTATGGCTACACCTTC.

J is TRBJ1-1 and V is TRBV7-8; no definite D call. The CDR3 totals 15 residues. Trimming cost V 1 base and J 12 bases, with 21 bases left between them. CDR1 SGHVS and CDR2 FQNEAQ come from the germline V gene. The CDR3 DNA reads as TGTGCCAGCAGCTTAGGGGAGGGAATCGAGCGGCGGCCTTTCTTT. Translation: CASSLGEGIERRPFF.

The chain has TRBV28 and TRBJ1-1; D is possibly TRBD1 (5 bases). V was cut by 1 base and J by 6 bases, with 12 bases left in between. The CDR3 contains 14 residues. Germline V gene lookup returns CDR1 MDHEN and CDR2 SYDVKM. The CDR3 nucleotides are TGTGCCAGCAGTTTATCCGGGGGGAAGGCTGAAGCTTTCTTT. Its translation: CASSLSGGKAEAFF.

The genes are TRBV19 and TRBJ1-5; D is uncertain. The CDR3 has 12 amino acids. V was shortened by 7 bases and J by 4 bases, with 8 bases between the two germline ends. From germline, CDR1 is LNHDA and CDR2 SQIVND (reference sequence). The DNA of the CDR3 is TGTGCCAGTACCAAAGCTAATCAGCCCCAGCATTTT. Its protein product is CASTKANQPQHF.

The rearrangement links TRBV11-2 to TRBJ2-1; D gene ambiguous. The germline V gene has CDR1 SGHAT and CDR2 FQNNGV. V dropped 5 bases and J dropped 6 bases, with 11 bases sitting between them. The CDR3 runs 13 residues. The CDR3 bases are TGTGCCAGCAGCGTCGGCCAGGTCAATGAGCAGTTCTTC. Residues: CASSVGQVNEQFF.

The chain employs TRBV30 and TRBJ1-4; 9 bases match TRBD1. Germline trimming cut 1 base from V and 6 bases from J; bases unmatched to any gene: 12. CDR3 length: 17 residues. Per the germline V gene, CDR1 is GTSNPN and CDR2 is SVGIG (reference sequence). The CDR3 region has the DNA TGTGCCTGGAGTGAGACGATCCGGGACAGGGTGTATGAAAAACTGTTTTTT. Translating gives CAWSETIRDRVYEKLFF. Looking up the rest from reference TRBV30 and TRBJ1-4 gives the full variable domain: SQTIHQWPATLVQPVGSPLSLECTVEGTSNPNLYWYRQAAGRGLQLLFYSVGIGQISSEVPQNLSASRPQDRQFILSSKKLLLSDSGFYLCAWSETIRDRVYEKLFFGSGTQLSVL.

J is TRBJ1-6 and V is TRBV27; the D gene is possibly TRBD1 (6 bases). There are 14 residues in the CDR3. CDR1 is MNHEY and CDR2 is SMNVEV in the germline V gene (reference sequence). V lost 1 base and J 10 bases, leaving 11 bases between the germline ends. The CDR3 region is CASSLYGRGSPLHF. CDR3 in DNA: TGTGCCAGCAGTTTATATGGCAGGGGCTCACCCCTCCACTTT.

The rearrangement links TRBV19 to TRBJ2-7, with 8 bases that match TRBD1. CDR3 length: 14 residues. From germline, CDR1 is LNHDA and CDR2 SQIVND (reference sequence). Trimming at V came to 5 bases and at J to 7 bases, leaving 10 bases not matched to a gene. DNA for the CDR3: TGTGCCAGTAGTTCCCGGGACAGGTCGTGGGAGCAGTACTTC. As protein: CASSSRDRSWEQYF.

For the CDR3, the DNA is TGTGCCAGCACCACCTCCGGGAGGGAGCAGTACTTC. Its protein product is CASTTSGREQYF. V and J are TRBV6-5 and TRBJ2-7; the match to TRBD2 covers 7 bases. In germline, CDR1 is MNHEY, CDR2 SVGAGI. Trimming removed 7 bases from V and 7 bases from J; junction bases left unmatched: 7. The CDR3 is 12 residues long.

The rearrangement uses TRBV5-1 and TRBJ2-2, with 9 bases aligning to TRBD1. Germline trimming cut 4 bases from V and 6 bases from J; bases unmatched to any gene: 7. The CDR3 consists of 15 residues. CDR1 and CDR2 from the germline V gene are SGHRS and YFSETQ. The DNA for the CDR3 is TGCGCCAGCAGCCCTCAAGGGACAGGGTCCGGGGAGCTGTTTTTT. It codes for CASSPQGTGSGELFF.

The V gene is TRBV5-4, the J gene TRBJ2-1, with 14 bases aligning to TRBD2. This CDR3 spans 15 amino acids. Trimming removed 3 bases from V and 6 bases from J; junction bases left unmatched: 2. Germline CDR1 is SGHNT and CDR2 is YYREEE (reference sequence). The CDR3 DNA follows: TGTGCCAGCAGCTGGACTAGCGGGGGGTTCAATGAGCAGTTCTTC. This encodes CASSWTSGGFNEQFF.

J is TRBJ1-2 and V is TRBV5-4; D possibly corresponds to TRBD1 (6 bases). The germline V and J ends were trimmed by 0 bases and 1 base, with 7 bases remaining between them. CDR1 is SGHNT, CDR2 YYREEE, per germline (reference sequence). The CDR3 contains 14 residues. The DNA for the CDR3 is TGTGCCAGCAGCTTGGAACAGGGTAACTATGGCTACACCTTC. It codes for CASSLEQGNYGYTF. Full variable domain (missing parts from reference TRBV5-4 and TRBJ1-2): ETGVTQSPTHLIKTRGQQVTLRCSSQSGHNTVSWYQQALGQGPQFIFQYYREEENGRGNFPPRFSGLQFPNYSSELNVNALELDDSALYLCASSLEQGNYGYTFGSGTRLTVV.

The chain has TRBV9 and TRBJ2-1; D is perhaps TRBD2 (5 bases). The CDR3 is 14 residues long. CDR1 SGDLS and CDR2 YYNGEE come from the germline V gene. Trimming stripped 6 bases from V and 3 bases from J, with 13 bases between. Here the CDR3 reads CASNTGSIYNEQFF. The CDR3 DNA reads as TGTGCCAGCAATACGGGGTCGATCTACAATGAGCAGTTCTTC.

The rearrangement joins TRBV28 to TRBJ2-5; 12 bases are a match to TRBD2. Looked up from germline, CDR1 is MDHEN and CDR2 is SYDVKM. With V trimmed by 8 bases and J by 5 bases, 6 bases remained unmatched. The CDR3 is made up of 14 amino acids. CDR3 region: CASGLAGTSETQYF. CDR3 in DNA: TGTGCCAGCGGACTAGCGGGAACTTCTGAGACCCAGTACTTC.

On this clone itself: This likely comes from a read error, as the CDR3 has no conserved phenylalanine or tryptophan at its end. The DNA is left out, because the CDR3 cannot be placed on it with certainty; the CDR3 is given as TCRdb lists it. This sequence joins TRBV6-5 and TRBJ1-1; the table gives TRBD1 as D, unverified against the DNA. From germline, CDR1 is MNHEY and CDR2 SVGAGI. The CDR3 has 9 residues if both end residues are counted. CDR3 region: CASPTTALL.

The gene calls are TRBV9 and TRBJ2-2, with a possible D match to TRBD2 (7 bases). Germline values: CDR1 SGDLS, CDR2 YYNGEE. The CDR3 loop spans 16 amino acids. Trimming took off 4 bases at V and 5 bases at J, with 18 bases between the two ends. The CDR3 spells CASSPGWGGRTGELFF. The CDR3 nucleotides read TGTGCCAGCAGCCCCGGTTGGGGGGGGCGGACCGGGGAGCTGTTTTTT.

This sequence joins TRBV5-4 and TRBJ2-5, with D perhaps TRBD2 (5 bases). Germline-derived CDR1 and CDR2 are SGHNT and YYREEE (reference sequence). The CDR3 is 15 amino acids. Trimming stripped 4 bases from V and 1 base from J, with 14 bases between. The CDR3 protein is CASSPPGAGQETQYF. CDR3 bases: TGTGCCAGCAGCCCCCCGGGCGCGGGCCAAGAGACCCAGTACTTC. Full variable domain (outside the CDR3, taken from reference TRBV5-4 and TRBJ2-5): ETGVTQSPTHLIKTRGQQVTLRCSSQSGHNTVSWYQQALGQGPQFIFQYYREEENGRGNFPPRFSGLQFPNYSSELNVNALELDDSALYLCASSPPGAGQETQYFGPGTRLLVL.

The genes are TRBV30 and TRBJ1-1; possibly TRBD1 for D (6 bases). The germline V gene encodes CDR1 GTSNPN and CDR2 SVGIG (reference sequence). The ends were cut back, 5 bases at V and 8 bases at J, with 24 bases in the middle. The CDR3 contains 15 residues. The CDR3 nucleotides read TGTGCCTGGGGAGCTAAGAGAGGGGGACCGGCCGAAGCTTTCTTT. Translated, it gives CAWGAKRGGPAEAFF. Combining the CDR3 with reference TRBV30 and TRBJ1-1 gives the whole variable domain SQTIHQWPATLVQPVGSPLSLECTVEGTSNPNLYWYRQAAGRGLQLLFYSVGIGQISSEVPQNLSASRPQDRQFILSSKKLLLSDSGFYLCAWGAKRGGPAEAFFGQGTRLTVV.